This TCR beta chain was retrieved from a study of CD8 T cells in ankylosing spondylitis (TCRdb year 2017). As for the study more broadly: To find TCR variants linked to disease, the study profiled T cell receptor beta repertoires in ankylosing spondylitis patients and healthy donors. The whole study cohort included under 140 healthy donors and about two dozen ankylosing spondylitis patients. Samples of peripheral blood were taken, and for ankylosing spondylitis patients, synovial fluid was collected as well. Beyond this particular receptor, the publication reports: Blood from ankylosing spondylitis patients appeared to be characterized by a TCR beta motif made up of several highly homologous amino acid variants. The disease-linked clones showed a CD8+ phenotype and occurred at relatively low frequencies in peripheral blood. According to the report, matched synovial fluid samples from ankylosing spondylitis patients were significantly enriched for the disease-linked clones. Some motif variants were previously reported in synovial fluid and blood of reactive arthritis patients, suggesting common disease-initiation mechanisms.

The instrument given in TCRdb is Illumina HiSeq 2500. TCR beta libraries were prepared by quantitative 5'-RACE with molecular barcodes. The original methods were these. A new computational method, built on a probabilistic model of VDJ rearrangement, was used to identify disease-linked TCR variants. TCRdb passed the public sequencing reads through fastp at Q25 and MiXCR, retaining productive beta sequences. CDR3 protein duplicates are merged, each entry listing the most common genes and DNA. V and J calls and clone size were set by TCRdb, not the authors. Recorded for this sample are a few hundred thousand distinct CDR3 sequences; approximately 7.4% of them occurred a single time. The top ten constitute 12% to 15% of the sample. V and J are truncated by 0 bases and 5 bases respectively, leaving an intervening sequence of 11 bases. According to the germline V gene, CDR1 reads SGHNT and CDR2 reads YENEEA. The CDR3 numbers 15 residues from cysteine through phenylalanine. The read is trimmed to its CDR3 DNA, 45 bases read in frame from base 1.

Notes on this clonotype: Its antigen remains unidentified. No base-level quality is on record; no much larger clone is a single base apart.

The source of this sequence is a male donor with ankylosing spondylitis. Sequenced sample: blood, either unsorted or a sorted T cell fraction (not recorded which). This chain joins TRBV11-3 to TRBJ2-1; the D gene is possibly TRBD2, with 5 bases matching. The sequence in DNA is TGTGCCAGCAGCTTAGATGCGGGCACGGACAATGAGCAGTTCTTC. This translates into CASSLDAGTDNEQFF. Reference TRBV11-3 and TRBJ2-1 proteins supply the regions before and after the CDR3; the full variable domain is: EAGVVQSPRYKIIEKKQPVAFWCNPISGHNTLYWYLQNLGQGPELLIRYENEEAVDDSQLPKDRFSAERLKGVDSTLKIQPAELGDSAVYLCASSLDAGTDNEQFFGPGTRLTVL.